These T cell receptor beta chains were read from a single sample in a study of control samples from healthy donors and cancer patients. This table comes from immunoSEQ multiplex PCR, and its TCRdb copy is limited to in-frame clones, with some not included. The top ten clones hold over 3% of a sample with about 94,000 clones, roughly nine tenths of them seen once. Sample: blood. The origin of the receptors is a woman between 18 and 29 years old in good health. Both conserved end residues are part of each CDR3. The D gene is left open where the match is weak. Size is omitted from some rows. Given values are once, few, many or a class for expanded clones.

clone size	V gene	D gene	J gene	CDR3 DNA	CDR3 protein
-	TRBV9	TRBD1	TRBJ1-2	TGTGCCAGCAGCCCACGACAGGGAGGCTACACCTTC	CASSPRQGGYTF
-	TRBV5-1	TRBD1	TRBJ1-2	TGCGCCAGCAGCTTGGTCCAGGGGGCCCTCGCCAGCTACACCTTC	CASSLVQGALASYTF
-	TRBV6-5	TRBD1	TRBJ2-3	TGTGCCAGCAGTCCCAGGGGGCTGGGTCCAGATACGCAGTATTTT	CASSPRGLGPDTQYF
-	TRBV2	-	TRBJ2-7	TGTGCCTGCAGCCTCTACGAGCAGTACTTC	CACSLYEQYF
once	TRBV7-8	TRBD1	TRBJ1-5	TGTGCCAGCAGCGAGACCCCGGACAGGGGTTTGGAGCCCCAGCATTTT	CASSETPDRGLEPQHF
-	TRBV3-1/TRBV3-2	-	TRBJ1-2	TGTGCCAGCAGCCAAGATCCCTGGGAAGATTTGGGCTACACCTTC	CASSQDPWEDLGYTF
-	TRBV10-3	-	TRBJ1-6	TGTGCCATCAGGGGGGGTAACTCCTATAATTCACCCCTCCACTTT	CAIRGGNSYNSPLHF
few	TRBV9	-	TRBJ1-3	TGTGCCAGCAGCGTTATGTGGGGTGCGGGAAACACCATATATTTT	CASSVMWGAGNTIYF
-	TRBV9	-	TRBJ1-1	TGTGCCAGCAGCGCATCCCGGACGAGCGGGGACACTGAAGCTTTCTTT	CASSASRTSGDTEAFF
-	TRBV5-1	TRBD1	TRBJ1-6	TGCGCCAGCAGCTTGGAACAGGGGTATAATTCACCCCTCCACTTT	CASSLEQGYNSPLHF
-	TRBV11-2	-	TRBJ1-2	TGTGCCAGCAGCTTACAGGGGCAGACTAACTATGGCTACACCTTC	CASSLQGQTNYGYTF
-	TRBV6-4	-	TRBJ2-2	TGTGCCAGCAGTGGGAGACTAGGTAAAGGATCCACCGGGGAGCTGTTTTTT	CASSGRLGKGSTGELFF
-	TRBV6-5	-	TRBJ2-7	TGTGCCAGCAGATACGACGGGACCTACGAGCAGTACTTC	CASRYDGTYEQYF
-	TRBV6-5	TRBD2	TRBJ2-1	TGTGCCAGCAGTTCCGGGACTAACTACAATGAGCAGTTCTTC	CASSSGTNYNEQFF
-	TRBV5-1	-	TRBJ1-2	TGCGCCAGCAGCTTGGTGGGACACCCCCTTACGGATGGCTACACCTTC	CASSLVGHPLTDGYTF